The clone carrying this TCR beta chain was seen repeatedly, ten times or more. In germline, CDR1 is LGHNA, CDR2 YNFKEQ. V gave up 2 bases and J gave up 5 bases; unmatched junction bases: 11. This CDR3 is built from 17 residues. This specimen belongs to a study of T-cell reconstitution after alpha-beta-depleted transplantation in children. Unique molecular identifiers were incorporated during preparation of the TCRbeta library. TCRdb re-analysed the PCR reads in MiXCR, keeping a single row per CDR3 protein. In the table there are approximately 590,000 distinct CDR3 sequences, over 9.5% of which are singletons.

Source: PBMCs from the stem cell graft donor, taken from the stem cell graft. The chain couples TRBV4-2 to TRBJ2-5; 10 nucleotides match TRBD1. This sequence originates from a human donor who donated a stem cell graft to a child with acute myeloid leukemia. CDR3 nucleotide sequence: TGTGCCAGCAGCCAACCCGGGACAGGGGAAGGCCAGGAGACCCAGTACTTC. It translates to CASSQPGTGEGQETQYF.